The 3 T cell receptor beta chains below come from one sample, sequenced in a study of blood T cell repertoires in COVID-19. Sequenced by immunoSEQ multiplex PCR; TCRdb stores in-frame clones only, minus some. The sample has around 150,000 clones, approximately 95% seen once. Input material: peripheral blood. These TCRs come from a woman in her forties or fifties with acute or convalescent COVID-19.

This rearrangement joins TRBV6-5 to TRBJ2-5, with D uncertain. This CDR3 spans 15 amino acids. Looked up from germline, CDR1 is MNHEY and CDR2 is SVGAGI. V lost 6 bases and J lost 1, with 15 bases in between. CDR3: CASRSRGSTQETQYF. In nucleotides, the CDR3 is TGTGCCAGCAGATCTAGAGGTTCCACCCAAGAGACCCAGTACTTC.

This chain connects TRBV12-5 to TRBJ2-1; 9 nucleotides align to TRBD2. Germline assignment: CDR1 LGHNT and CDR2 FRNRAP. The trim removed 7 bases at V and 5 bases at J, leaving 3 bases unmatched. The CDR3 runs 13 residues. CDR3 coding DNA: TGTGCTAGTGAAGCGGGAGGAAACAATGAGCAGTTCTTC. It encodes CASEAGGNNEQFF.

The chain employs TRBV11-2 and TRBJ2-7; the D gene is possibly TRBD1 (5 bases). Trimming shortened V by 5 bases and J by 2 bases, and 10 bases separated the two germline ends. The CDR3 loop spans 13 amino acids. CDR1 SGHAT and CDR2 FQNNGV come from the germline V gene. The CDR3 reads CASSRQLTYEQYF. The CDR3 DNA sequence: TGTGCCAGCAGCCGACAGTTAACCTACGAGCAGTACTTC. Combining the CDR3 with reference TRBV11-2 and TRBJ2-7 gives the whole variable domain EAGVAQSPRYKIIEKRQSVAFWCNPISGHATLYWYQQILGQGPKLLIQFQNNGVVDDSQLPKDRFSAERLKGVDSTLKIQPAKLEDSAVYLCASSRQLTYEQYFGPGTRLTVT.